The clone carrying this T cell receptor (beta chain) was seen ten or more times. No antigen is known for it. The data belong to a study of T-cell reconstitution after alpha-beta-depleted transplantation in children. Study-wide results and caveats: TCRbeta diversity was high at day 60 in some patients (a result of surviving recipient T cells and thymic progenitors).

Germline V gene lookup returns CDR1 MNHNS and CDR2 SASEGT. V was pared by 6 bases and J by 2 bases, with 7 bases of the junction left unmatched. This CDR3 has 16 residues. The TCRbeta library was prepared with unique molecular identifiers. MiXCR was run by TCRdb on the PCR reads, yielding one entry per CDR3 protein. The data contain approximately 500,000 distinct CDR3 sequences, about 10% of them singletons. V gene TRBV6-1 combines with J gene TRBJ2-3; 11 nucleotides match TRBD2. This TCR derives from a child aged 2 to 10 with inherited bone marrow failure, due to receive a stem cell transplant. The sequencing used PBMCs, collected before TCRalphabeta/CD19-depleted stem cell transplant. CDR3 bases: TGTGCCAGCAGCCAGGGACTAGCGGCCCTCACAGATACGCAGTATTTT. This sequence encodes CASSQGLAALTDTQYF.